One and the same sample provided the 2 T cell receptor beta chains below, sequenced in a study of T cell responses to AZD1222 COVID-19 vaccine (dated by TCRdb to the early 2020s). The time point label on this specimen signifies: about 28 days (+/-7) after the second vaccine dose. Reading the label with the study, this specimen's treatment or condition is: meningococcal conjugate vaccine given as trial control. Library method: the immunoSEQ multiplex PCR assay. Imported from immuneACCESS, the table was reduced by TCRdb to in-frame sequences with V and J called. These copies leave out some clones; in studies compared against another copy, an unresolved V gene accounts for under half, and the cause of the remainder is not known. For this sample there are about 64,000 clones; around nine tenths appear just once. 6.3% of the sample lies in the top ten. The sequencing here drew on peripheral blood, taken 28 days after the second dose of the MenACWY control vaccine. These receptor sequences come from an adult who received the MenACWY meningococcal vaccine as a control.

V is TRBV4-2 and J is TRBJ1-2, with a tentative D call TRBD1 (6 bases). CDR1 is LGHNA and CDR2 is YNFKEQ in the germline V gene. The CDR3 is made up of 16 amino acids. V lost 1 base, J lost 0 bases, and 12 bases lay in between. This CDR3 reads CASSQARRGANYGYTF. DNA of the CDR3: TGTGCCAGCAGCCAAGCTAGAAGGGGGGCTAACTATGGCTACACCTTC.

Here the CDR3 DNA reads TGTGCCAGCAGTTTATTGGACCCGACAGGTGAAGCTTTCTTT. It translates to CASSLLDPTGEAFF. The chain is built from TRBV28 and TRBJ1-1; D is perhaps TRBD1 (6 bases). V was shortened by 1 base and J by 7 bases, with 13 bases between the two germline ends. The CDR3 contains 14 residues. Germline CDR1 reads MDHEN; CDR2 reads SYDVKM.